Below are 31 T cell receptor beta chains sequenced from a single sample in a study of blood T cell repertoires in COVID-19. The data were produced by immunoSEQ multiplex PCR, yet TCRdb's version contains in-frame clones alone and is incomplete. The table records 320,000 or so clones, around nine tenths of them present only once. The sample comprised PBMCs or T cells enriched from blood (not recorded which). Receptors originate from a man aged 55-75 years who had recovered from COVID-19.

The chain recombines TRBV18 with TRBJ2-1; 11 bases align to TRBD1. Per germline, CDR1 KGHSH and CDR2 LQKENI. CDR3 length equals 18 residues. The V segment lost 2 bases and the J segment 5 bases; nucleotides outside the gene matches: 11. The CDR3 nucleotides read TGTGCCAGCTCACCAGTTCGTATTGGGGGACAGGGGGACAATGAGCAGTTCTTC. The encoded protein is CASSPVRIGGQGDNEQFF.

V is TRBV6-1 and J is TRBJ1-2; the match to TRBD1 covers 10 bases. The CDR3 is 16 amino acids. The germline gives CDR1 MNHNS, CDR2 SASEGT. V shed 5 bases and J 4 bases; nucleotides not matched to a gene: 10. CDR3 nucleotide sequence: TGTGCCAGCAGTCAAGACAGGGGGCGTTTAATCTATGGCTACACCTTC. Amino acids: CASSQDRGRLIYGYTF.

The chain recombines TRBV9 with TRBJ2-1; D may be TRBD1 (5 bases). CDR3 length: 16 residues. V gave up 2 bases and J gave up 3 bases, with 15 bases separating them. Looked up from germline, CDR1 is SGDLS and CDR2 is YYNGEE. DNA of the CDR3: TGTGCCAGCAGCGTCGGGTTAAGAGACAGCTACAATGAGCAGTTCTTC. As protein: CASSVGLRDSYNEQFF.

The rearrangement links TRBV30 to TRBJ2-1, with 13 bases lining up with TRBD2. The CDR3 sequence is 16 residues long. The germline V gene encodes CDR1 GTSNPN and CDR2 SVGIG (reference sequence). V was pared by 4 bases and J by 1 base, with 4 bases of the junction left unmatched. CDR3 DNA sequence: TGTGCCTGGATCGGGACTAGCGGGAAGTCCTACAATGAGCAGTTCTTC. Translated, it gives CAWIGTSGKSYNEQFF.

J is TRBJ2-1 and V is TRBV30; 12 bases align to TRBD2. CDR1 is GTSNPN and CDR2 is SVGIG in the germline V gene (reference sequence). The CDR3 length is 15 residues. Trimming at V came to 1 base and at J to 4 bases, leaving 2 bases not matched to a gene. The chain's CDR3 is CAWSETSGRYNEQFF. The DNA of the CDR3 is TGTGCCTGGAGTGAGACTAGCGGGAGATACAATGAGCAGTTCTTC.

As concerns this clone: Distinct nucleotide sequences in the sample also encode this CDR3. This chain connects TRBV18 to TRBJ2-7, with a tentative D call TRBD2 (5 bases). The ends were cut back, 3 bases at V and 0 bases at J, with 6 bases in the middle. This CDR3 is 13 amino acids long. Germline assignment: CDR1 KGHSH and CDR2 LQKENI. The CDR3 here is CASSPGSSYEQYF. The CDR3 nucleotides read TGTGCCAGCTCACCTGGGAGCTCCTACGAGCAGTACTTC.

The chain carries TRBV30 and TRBJ2-4; no clear D. The germline gives CDR1 GTSNPN, CDR2 SVGIG (reference sequence). The length of the CDR3 is 13 residues. The V and J ends lost 1 base and 7 bases respectively, with 11 bases between them. CDR3 protein: CAWSDSSLNIQYF. The CDR3 region has the DNA TGTGCCTGGAGTGACAGCTCCCTCAACATTCAGTACTTC.

The chain combines TRBV27 with TRBJ1-4; D is possibly TRBD1 (5 bases). V lost 6 bases and J lost 3, with 8 bases in between. Germline CDR1 MNHEY, CDR2 SMNVEV (reference sequence). The CDR3 contains 13 residues. The CDR3 protein is CASRRGANEKLFF. As DNA, the CDR3 is TGTGCCAGCAGGCGGGGGGCTAATGAAAAACTGTTTTTT.

The chain uses TRBV7-9 and TRBJ1-4; 7 bases align to TRBD1. This CDR3 has 12 amino acids. The trim removed 5 bases at V and 11 bases at J, leaving 5 bases unmatched. Germline lookup yields CDR1 SEHNR and CDR2 FQNEAQ (reference sequence). The CDR3 reads CASSHRQGKLFF. Written as DNA, the CDR3 is TGTGCCAGCAGCCACCGACAGGGCAAACTGTTTTTT.

The chain employs TRBV19 and TRBJ1-4; 8 nucleotides align to TRBD1. J was trimmed by 5 bases and V by 4 bases; bases with no gene match: 6. Germline-derived CDR1 and CDR2 are LNHDA and SQIVND (reference sequence). This CDR3 is built from 15 residues. CDR3 coding DNA: TGTGCCAGTAGTACCGGGACAGGAACAAATGAAAAACTGTTTTTT. Protein sequence: CASSTGTGTNEKLFF.

The chain recombines TRBV13 with TRBJ2-7; TRBD2 aligns across 7 bases. The V gene end was trimmed by 5 bases and the J gene end by 2 bases; junction bases not matched to a gene: 6. The CDR3 runs to 14 residues. CDR1 PRHDT and CDR2 FYEKMQ come from the germline V gene (reference sequence). The CDR3 protein is CASSELATTYEQYF. The CDR3 nucleotides are TGTGCCAGCAGCGAACTAGCGACTACCTACGAGCAGTACTTC.

The chain employs TRBV6-2 or TRBV6-3 and TRBJ2-7; 12 nucleotides line up with TRBD2. Germline assignment: CDR1 MNHEY and CDR2 SVGEGT. J lost 4 bases, V lost 4 bases, and 5 bases had no gene match. The CDR3 loop spans 15 amino acids. This chain's CDR3 is CASSLRLAGEYEQYF. In nucleotides, the CDR3 is TGTGCCAGCAGTTTACGACTAGCGGGGGAATACGAGCAGTACTTC.

This clone is a singleton in its sample. The chain carries TRBV23-1 and TRBJ2-5; possible D gene TRBD1, 6 bases. TRBV23-1 counts as an open reading frame of uncertain function. This CDR3 comprises 14 residues. The germline V and J ends were trimmed by 3 bases and 5 bases, with 13 bases remaining between them. The CDR3: CASSQRTGMETQYF. The CDR3 DNA reads TGCGCCAGCAGTCAGCGCACAGGGATGGAGACCCAGTACTTC.

The V and J genes are TRBV19 and TRBJ1-5; 9 bases map to TRBD1. The CDR3 is made up of 15 amino acids. Unmatched junction bases numbered 6, after V lost 5 bases and J lost 4 bases. CDR1 and CDR2 from the germline V gene are LNHDA and SQIVND (reference sequence). The CDR3 region has the DNA TGTGCCAGTAGTCCAGGGACAGGGTTAAATCAGCCCCAGCATTTT. The encoded protein is CASSPGTGLNQPQHF.

The chain employs TRBV5-1 and TRBJ1-3, with D perhaps matching TRBD1 (6 bases). Germline V gene sequence: CDR1 SGHRS, CDR2 YFSETQ. The CDR3 length is 15 residues. The V gene lost 4 bases and the J gene lost 11 bases, with 22 bases spanning the gap. CDR3 nucleotides: TGCGCCAGCAGCCCACAGGGTAACCACGGTGGGGCCATATATTTT. Protein sequence: CASSPQGNHGGAIYF. The full variable domain, rest sourced from reference TRBV5-1 and TRBJ1-3, is KAGVTQTPRYLIKTRGQQVTLSCSPISGHRSVSWYQQTPGQGLQFLFEYFSETQRNKGNFPGRFSGRQFSNSRSEMNVSTLELGDSALYLCASSPQGNHGGAIYFGEGSWLTVV.

V is TRBV6-6 and J is TRBJ2-2; 8 positions agree with TRBD1. Germline V gene data show CDR1 as MNHNY and CDR2 as SVGAGI (reference sequence). V trimming: 6 bases; J trimming: 3 bases; junction bases outside the gene matches: 6. The CDR3 loop spans 15 amino acids. The CDR3 spells CASSSQGAYTGELFF. For the CDR3, the DNA is TGTGCCAGCAGCTCCCAGGGGGCATACACCGGGGAGCTGTTTTTT.

This chain joins TRBV19 and TRBJ2-3, with 8 positions matching TRBD1. Trimming cost V 6 bases and J 1 base; bases outside gene matches: 6. Germline-derived CDR1 and CDR2 are LNHDA and SQIVND (reference sequence). The CDR3 spans 15 residues. CDR3 nucleotide sequence: TGTGCCAGTAGGGGACCGGGACAGGGCACAGATACGCAGTATTTT. It encodes CASRGPGQGTDTQYF.

This chain connects TRBV7-2 to TRBJ2-5, with D possibly being TRBD2 (6 bases). This CDR3 has 15 amino acids. With 3 bases removed from V and 1 base from J, the gap between germline ends came to 12 bases. CDR1 SGHTA and CDR2 FQGNSA come from the germline V gene. The CDR3 region is CASSFGGGSQETQYF. The DNA of the CDR3 is TGTGCCAGCAGCTTCGGGGGAGGAAGCCAAGAGACCCAGTACTTC.

The chain links TRBV5-1 to TRBJ2-5, with D perhaps TRBD1 (5 bases). The CDR3 extends over 12 amino acids. Trimming shortened V by 3 bases and J by 6 bases, and 9 bases separated the two germline ends. Per germline, CDR1 SGHRS and CDR2 YFSETQ. CDR3 sequence reads: CASSSGMKTQYF. Written as DNA, the CDR3 is TGCGCCAGCAGCTCAGGGATGAAGACCCAGTACTTC.

Only one count was recorded for this clone. The CDR3 DNA is TGTGCCAGCAGTCCCTCCCTCCTAGCGGGAGTGGGCGAGACCCAGTACTTC. It is translated as CASSPSLLAGVGETQYF. The chain recombines TRBV6-6 with TRBJ2-5; 10 positions match TRBD2. Germline CDR1 is MNHNY and CDR2 is SVGAGI (reference sequence). There are 17 residues in the CDR3. J lost 5 bases, V lost 5 bases, and 14 bases had no gene match.

The chain has TRBV7-2 and TRBJ2-7, with TRBD2 as a possible D gene (6 bases). Germline values: CDR1 SGHTA, CDR2 FQGNSA. The CDR3 is 14 amino acids. Trimming pared 1 base from V and 8 bases from J, leaving 15 bases between. Here the CDR3 reads CASSLDWGGNKQYF. The CDR3, as DNA: TGTGCCAGCAGCTTAGACTGGGGCGGGAACAAGCAGTACTTC. Supplemented by reference TRBV7-2 and TRBJ2-7, the full variable domain reads GAGVSQSPSNKVTEKGKDVELRCDPISGHTALYWYRQSLGQGLEFLIYFQGNSAPDKSGLPSDRFSAERTGGSVSTLTIQRTQQEDSAVYLCASSLDWGGNKQYFGPGTRLTVT.

The chain employs TRBV24-1 and TRBJ2-7, with D possibly being TRBD1 (5 bases). With 3 bases removed from V and 5 bases from J, the gap between germline ends came to 10 bases. CDR1 is KGHDR, CDR2 SFDVKD, per germline. The CDR3 length is 13 residues. The CDR3 protein is CATSDPGSHEQYF. The DNA for the CDR3 is TGTGCCACCAGTGATCCAGGGTCCCACGAGCAGTACTTC.

This clone has just a few counts. The chain carries TRBV19 and TRBJ2-2, with 8 bases that match TRBD2. There are 13 residues in the CDR3. Germline CDR1 LNHDA, CDR2 SQIVND (reference sequence). V lost 2 bases to trimming and J lost 7 bases; unmatched junction nucleotides: 0. The CDR3 nucleotides read TGTGCCAGTAGTATAAGCGGGGGCGGGGAGCTGTTTTTT. This codes for CASSISGGGELFF. The whole variable domain, remainder taken from reference TRBV19 and TRBJ2-2, is DGGITQSPKYLFRKEGQNVTLSCEQNLNHDAMYWYRQDPGQGLRLIYYSQIVNDFQKGDIAEGYSVSREKKESFPLTVTSAQKNPTAFYLCASSISGGGELFFGEGSRLTVL.

The genes are TRBV5-1 and TRBJ1-4; maybe TRBD1 (5 bases). Trimming removed 4 bases at V and 8 bases at J, with 15 bases between. CDR1 is SGHRS and CDR2 is YFSETQ in the germline V gene. The CDR3 consists of 14 residues. The CDR3 spells CASSAAGGDEKLFF. The CDR3 nucleotides read TGCGCCAGCAGCGCGGCGGGGGGAGACGAAAAACTGTTTTTT.

This clone is a singleton in its sample. The rearrangement links TRBV5-6 to TRBJ1-1; the D gene is possibly TRBD1 (5 bases). Trimming removed 4 bases at V and 1 base at J, with 11 bases between. The CDR3 is made up of 14 amino acids. CDR1 is SGHDT and CDR2 is YYEEEE in the germline V gene. In nucleotides, the CDR3 is TGTGCCAGCAGCCATGTGGGGGGGAACACTGAAGCTTTCTTT. Encoded protein: CASSHVGGNTEAFF. The variable domain in full, completed from reference TRBV5-6 and TRBJ1-1, reads DAGVTQSPTHLIKTRGQQVTLRCSPKSGHDTVSWYQQALGQGPQFIFQYYEEEERQRGNFPDRFSGHQFPNYSSELNVNALLLGDSALYLCASSHVGGNTEAFFGQGTRLTVV.

The chain links TRBV19 to TRBJ2-7; perhaps TRBD2 as D (5 bases). The CDR3 loop spans 15 amino acids. Deletions cut 0 bases from V and 2 bases from J, with 11 bases between. In germline, CDR1 is LNHDA, CDR2 SQIVND (reference sequence). The CDR3, as DNA: TGTGCCAGTAGTATAGATCTGGGGAGTACCTACGAGCAGTACTTC. It translates to CASSIDLGSTYEQYF. The whole variable domain, filled in from reference TRBV19 and TRBJ2-7, reads DGGITQSPKYLFRKEGQNVTLSCEQNLNHDAMYWYRQDPGQGLRLIYYSQIVNDFQKGDIAEGYSVSREKKESFPLTVTSAQKNPTAFYLCASSIDLGSTYEQYFGPGTRLTVT.

The rearrangement links TRBV9 to TRBJ2-1, with TRBD2 matching 11 bases. The CDR3 has 17 residues. V was pared by 4 bases and J by 6 bases, with 12 bases of the junction left unmatched. The germline V gene encodes CDR1 SGDLS and CDR2 YYNGEE. CDR3: CASSSTPTSGKGNEQFF. CDR3 sequence (DNA): TGTGCCAGCAGCTCTACTCCGACTAGCGGGAAGGGCAATGAGCAGTTCTTC.

CDR3 sequence reads: CASSLVGQWDQPQHF. The CDR3 DNA is TGTGCCAGCAGCTTGGTGGGACAATGGGATCAGCCCCAGCATTTT. The rearrangement uses TRBV5-6 and TRBJ1-5, with a weak D call TRBD1 (6 bases). Trimming took off 0 bases at V and 5 bases at J, with 12 bases between the two ends. The CDR3 runs 15 residues. CDR1 and CDR2 from the germline V gene are SGHDT and YYEEEE.

The chain links TRBV9 to TRBJ1-3, with 7 bases lining up with TRBD1. Germline assignment: CDR1 SGDLS and CDR2 YYNGEE. This CDR3 has 16 residues. With 0 bases clipped from V and 0 bases from J, the junction kept 3 bases outside the gene matches. The CDR3: CASSVVGTASGNTIYF. DNA for the CDR3: TGTGCCAGCAGCGTAGTTGGGACAGCCTCTGGAAACACCATATATTTT.

In DNA form, the CDR3 reads TGTGCCAGCAGCCCCCCACACAGGGGATCGGAACCCCTCCACTTT. Amino acids: CASSPPHRGSEPLHF. V gene TRBV28 combines with J gene TRBJ1-6; TRBD1 matches at 7 bases. The CDR3 has 15 residues. V dropped 6 bases and J dropped 12; count of bases not matched to a gene: 14. Germline values: CDR1 MDHEN, CDR2 SYDVKM.

This chain links TRBV5-1 with TRBJ2-3; the match to TRBD2 covers 13 bases. This CDR3 contains 16 residues. The ends lost 0 bases at V and 6 bases at J; junction bases unmatched: 4. Germline V gives CDR1 SGHRS, CDR2 YFSETQ. The CDR3 sequence is CASSLGGLAGDDTQYF. The CDR3 DNA follows: TGCGCCAGCAGCTTGGGTGGACTAGCGGGAGATGATACGCAGTATTTT.